The 20 T cell receptor beta chains given below trace back to one sample, sequenced in a study of spatial heterogeneity in lung cancer. Time point in this sample: sample taken at primary tumor resection. MiXCR was run by TCRdb on the 5' RACE reads, yielding one entry per CDR3 protein. Found here are around 7,000 distinct CDR3 sequences, 6.5% to 8.5% of them singletons; the top ten hold roughly 73%. The sample was PBMCs, taken at surgery. The receptors here all came from a male donor with early-stage non-small cell lung cancer.

This clonotype was seen at least ten times. V is TRBV28 and J is TRBJ1-6, with D possibly matching TRBD1 (6 bases). Looked up from germline, CDR1 is MDHEN and CDR2 is SYDVKM. CDR3 length: 15 residues. V was clipped by 3 bases and J by 5 bases, with 11 bases between them. Here the CDR3 DNA reads TGTGCCAGCAGTTTGGGGGCAAGGGATAATTCACCCCTCCACTTT. Residues: CASSLGARDNSPLHF.

This chain connects TRBV3-1 to TRBJ1-4; D is undetermined. CDR1 LGHDT and CDR2 YNNKEL come from the germline V gene (reference sequence). Trimming shortened V by 6 bases and J by 5 bases, and 13 bases separated the two germline ends. This CDR3 is built from 14 residues. The CDR3 nucleotides are TGTGCCAGCAGTACATCGGGAGTCAATGAAAAACTGTTTTTT. It codes for CASSTSGVNEKLFF. Full variable domain (outside the CDR3, taken from reference TRBV3-1 and TRBJ1-4): DTAVSQTPKYLVTQMGNDKSIKCEQNLGHDTMYWYKQDSKKFLKIMFSYNNKELIINETVPNRFSPKSPDKAHLNLHINSLELGDSAVYFCASSTSGVNEKLFFGSGTQLSVL.

This clonotype appeared many times. The CDR3 region is CASSLAESTDTQYF. The DNA for the CDR3 is TGTGCCAGCAGTCTAGCGGAGAGCACAGATACGCAGTATTTT. The chain is built from TRBV6-1 and TRBJ2-3; TRBD2 matches 7 bases. The CDR3 has 14 residues. The J segment lost 0 bases and the V segment lost 5 bases, leaving 2 bases of the junction unmatched. Germline V gene data show CDR1 as MNHNS and CDR2 as SASEGT.

Ten or more counts support this clonotype. The chain has TRBV5-1 and TRBJ2-3; TRBD2 matches 9 bases. V lost 0 bases, J lost 0 bases, and 5 bases stayed unmatched. This CDR3 contains 17 residues. Germline-derived CDR1 and CDR2 are SGHRS and YFSETQ. The CDR3 sequence: CASSLGASGDSTDTQYF. The CDR3 nucleotides read TGCGCCAGCAGCTTGGGGGCTAGCGGGGATAGCACAGATACGCAGTATTTT.

This clonotype is classed as medium-sized. The rearrangement joins TRBV12-3 or TRBV12-4 to TRBJ2-1, with D perhaps TRBD2 (6 bases). Trimming pared 6 bases from V and 4 bases from J, leaving 16 bases between. CDR3 length: 15 residues. CDR3 sequence reads: CASRALAGFYNEQFF. CDR3 nucleotide sequence: TGTGCCAGCAGGGCCCTCGCGGGATTTTACAATGAGCAGTTCTTC.

This clonotype has at least ten counts. The chain uses TRBV5-1 and TRBJ1-1; no firm D call. The V end lost 0 bases, the J end lost 1 base, and 7 bases lay between the germline ends. The CDR3 spans 14 residues. CDR1 SGHRS and CDR2 YFSETQ come from the germline V gene. The CDR3 sequence: CASSLVMENTEAFF. The CDR3 nucleotides read TGCGCCAGCAGCTTGGTCATGGAGAACACTGAAGCTTTCTTT.

The rearrangement uses TRBV20-1 and TRBJ2-7; D not certain. The CDR3 is 15 amino acids. The ends were cut back, 0 bases at V and 1 base at J, with 13 bases in the middle. Germline lookup yields CDR1 DFQATT and CDR2 SNEGSKA (reference sequence). The CDR3 DNA reads TGCAGTGCTAGAGACCCATGGATAGGTTCCTACGAGCAGTACTTC. It translates to CSARDPWIGSYEQYF.

This clonotype was detected many times. V gene TRBV28 combines with J gene TRBJ2-7, with TRBD1 matching 7 bases. V trimming: 5 bases; J trimming: 12 bases; junction bases outside the gene matches: 19. CDR3 size: 15 residues. The germline gives CDR1 MDHEN, CDR2 SYDVKM. The CDR3, as DNA: TGTGCCAGCAGTCGCTCTAGGCTACGGGACAGACGGGTGTACGTC. Residues: CASSRSRLRDRRVYV.

This clonotype has ten or more counts. The chain carries TRBV7-9 and TRBJ1-1; D is unresolved. This CDR3 has 12 residues. Trimming removed 5 bases from V and 5 bases from J, with 9 bases in between. Germline CDR1 is SEHNR and CDR2 is FQNEAQ (reference sequence). This CDR3 reads CASSPGYTEAFF. The CDR3 coding sequence is TGTGCCAGCAGCCCTGGGTATACTGAAGCTTTCTTT.

This clonotype was observed a few times. The CDR3 region has the DNA TGTGCCAGCAGCTTAAATCTGGCGACTCAAGCCTACGAGCAGTACTTC. Protein: CASSLNLATQAYEQYF. The chain links TRBV7-8 to TRBJ2-7; D not certain. V shed 2 bases and J shed 2 bases, with 16 bases lying between them. The CDR3 sequence is 16 residues long. Germline V CDR1 and CDR2: SGHVS, FQNEAQ.

The rearrangement joins TRBV27 to TRBJ1-5; 7 bases are a match to TRBD1. The CDR3 is 14 residues long. V trimming: 6 bases; J trimming: 7 bases; junction bases outside the gene matches: 9. Germline CDR1 is MNHEY and CDR2 is SMNVEV (reference sequence). The DNA for the CDR3 is TGTGCCAGCAGCCTAACAGGGGAGAGGCAGCCCCAGCATTTT. This codes for CASSLTGERQPQHF.

Ten or more counts support this clonotype. The chain carries TRBV19 and TRBJ2-2; D call uncertain. This CDR3 is 15 amino acids long. The germline V gene encodes CDR1 LNHDA and CDR2 SQIVND (reference sequence). With 5 bases removed from V and 2 bases from J, the gap between germline ends came to 12 bases. The CDR3 nucleotides read TGTGCCAGTAGTCTCAGCGTTTCAAACACCGGGGAGCTGTTTTTT. Residues: CASSLSVSNTGELFF.

The chain combines TRBV2 with TRBJ2-7; D is ambiguous. Germline CDR1 SNHLY, CDR2 FYNNEI. The CDR3 length is 11 residues. The V gene lost 4 bases and the J gene lost 4 bases, with 5 bases spanning the gap. The chain's CDR3 is CASSVEYEQYF. DNA for the CDR3: TGTGCCAGCAGTGTAGAATACGAGCAGTACTTC.

This clonotype was counted at least ten times. V usage is TRBV15 and J usage is TRBJ2-2, with 8 bases that match TRBD2. The CDR3 covers 16 residues. Germline lookup yields CDR1 LNHNV and CDR2 YYDKDF (reference sequence). V gave up 5 bases and J gave up 2 bases; unmatched junction bases: 7. CDR3 in amino acids: CATSRSGVINTGELFF. CDR3 DNA: TGTGCCACCAGCCGTAGCGGGGTTATAAACACCGGGGAGCTGTTTTTT.

In its sample, this clonotype is medium-sized. The chain combines TRBV7-2 with TRBJ2-1; TRBD2 matches at 8 bases. Germline V gene data show CDR1 as SGHTA and CDR2 as FQGNSA. The length of the CDR3 is 14 residues. J gave up 6 bases and V 0 bases, and 1 base lay outside the gene matches. DNA of the CDR3: TGTGCCAGCAGCTTAGCCGGGGGGGCCAATGAGCAGTTCTTC. Its protein is CASSLAGGANEQFF.

This clonotype has ten or more counts. The chain couples TRBV30 to TRBJ2-2; D remains ambiguous. Germline lookup yields CDR1 GTSNPN and CDR2 SVGIG (reference sequence). The CDR3 sequence is 13 residues long. The germline V and J ends were trimmed by 2 bases and 7 bases, with 11 bases remaining between them. CDR3 DNA: TGTGCCTGGAGTCTGGGTTGGGACGGGGAGCTGTTTTTT. Residues: CAWSLGWDGELFF. The complete variable domain, with remaining parts taken from reference TRBV30 and TRBJ2-2, reads SQTIHQWPATLVQPVGSPLSLECTVEGTSNPNLYWYRQAAGRGLQLLFYSVGIGQISSEVPQNLSASRPQDRQFILSSKKLLLSDSGFYLCAWSLGWDGELFFGEGSRLTVL.

This clonotype has at least ten counts. This chain joins TRBV7-9 and TRBJ2-5; the D gene could be TRBD1 or TRBD2 (5 bases each). Deletions cut 5 bases from V and 0 bases from J, with 10 bases between. Germline V gene data show CDR1 as SEHNR and CDR2 as FQNEAQ (reference sequence). The CDR3 covers 14 residues. CDR3 DNA sequence: TGTGCCAGCAGCCGAGGGACGGACCAAGAGACCCAGTACTTC. This encodes CASSRGTDQETQYF.

This clonotype was observed many times. The rearrangement uses TRBV11-2 and TRBJ2-7; 10 bases are shared with TRBD1. This CDR3 comprises 13 residues. J lost 4 bases, V lost 4 bases, and 1 base had no gene match. Per germline, CDR1 SGHAT and CDR2 FQNNGV. The CDR3 here is CASSSDRGYEQYV. The CDR3, as DNA: TGTGCCAGCAGCTCGGACAGGGGGTACGAGCAGTACGTC.

This clonotype was picked up many times. V gene TRBV3-1 combines with J gene TRBJ2-3; 8 positions agree with TRBD2. The CDR3 has 17 amino acids. V trimming: 1 base; J trimming: 3 bases; junction bases outside the gene matches: 9. Germline CDR1 reads LGHDT; CDR2 reads YNNKEL (reference sequence). The CDR3 reads CASSQGGLAGATDTQYF. CDR3 in DNA: TGTGCCAGCAGCCAAGGCGGCCTAGCGGGCGCTACAGATACGCAGTATTTT.

This clonotype was seen repeatedly, ten times or more. The V and J genes are TRBV11-2 and TRBJ2-5; possibly TRBD1 for D (6 bases). V was pared by 1 base and J by 5 bases, with 11 bases between. Germline CDR1 is SGHAT and CDR2 is FQNNGV. This CDR3 region has 14 residues. CDR3 amino acids: CASSLGGLSETQYF. The CDR3 region has the DNA TGTGCCAGCAGCTTAGGGGGGCTTTCGGAGACCCAGTACTTC.